A single sample is the source of the 8 T cell receptor beta chains below, sequenced in a study of beta chain features in type 1 diabetes. Study-wide results and caveats: Shortening that was moderate but significant affected the TCRB CDR3s of Type 1 diabetes patients in all four CD4+ subsets.

Sequencing targeted expressed TCRB transcripts, as all isolated RNA had been reverse transcribed. The table came from immunoSEQ multiplex PCR; TCRdb's copy has only in-frame clones and leaves some out. The repertoire holds some 640,000 clones, with over 12% as singletons. Their antigens remain unidentified. The sequenced material came from naive CD4+ T cells from blood. These receptors all come from a man aged 18 to 35 with type 1 diabetes.

The chain combines TRBV19 with TRBJ2-7; no clear D gene. CDR3 length equals 14 residues. Trimming stripped 3 bases from V and 0 bases from J, with 9 bases between. Germline V gene lookup returns CDR1 LNHDA and CDR2 SQIVND (reference sequence). Here the CDR3 reads CASSIGRNSYEQYF. In DNA form, the CDR3 reads TGTGCCAGTAGTATCGGGCGGAACTCCTACGAGCAGTACTTC.

This clone was counted a few times. The rearrangement uses TRBV5-1 and TRBJ2-3; perhaps D is TRBD1 or TRBD2 (5 bases each). Trimming cost V 3 bases and J 0 bases, with 8 bases left between them. CDR3 size: 14 residues. From germline, CDR1 is SGHRS and CDR2 YFSETQ. CDR3 sequence reads: CASSYGGSTDTQYF. The CDR3 bases are TGCGCCAGCAGCTATGGGGGTAGCACAGATACGCAGTATTTT.

In its sample, this clone was seen once. The chain joins TRBV27 to TRBJ1-4, with D possibly TRBD1 on 6 matching bases. The CDR3 runs to 14 residues. Trimming stripped 3 bases from V and 7 bases from J, with 12 bases between. Germline V gene sequence: CDR1 MNHEY, CDR2 SMNVEV (reference sequence). CDR3 nucleotide sequence: TGTGCCAGCAGTTTGCAGGGCAGGGGTGAAAAACTGTTTTTT. It codes for CASSLQGRGEKLFF.

The CDR3 bases are TGTGCCAGCACGTTAGCGGGGGGGCCGAATGAGCAGTTCTTC. The encoded protein is CASTLAGGPNEQFF. The genes are TRBV25-1 and TRBJ2-1, with 11 positions matching TRBD2. From germline, CDR1 is MGHDK and CDR2 SYGVNS. The CDR3 is made up of 14 amino acids. J gave up 7 bases and V 7 bases, and 6 bases lay outside the gene matches. Looking up the rest from reference TRBV25-1 and TRBJ2-1 gives the full variable domain: EADIYQTPRYLVIGTGKKITLECSQTMGHDKMYWYQQDPGMELHLIHYSYGVNSTEKGDLSSESTVSRIRTEHFPLTLESARPSHTSQYLCASTLAGGPNEQFFGPGTRLTVL.

The chain is built from TRBV5-6 and TRBJ1-2; 7 bases are a match to TRBD1. There are 13 residues in the CDR3. V lost 5 bases, J lost 0 bases, and 1 base stayed unmatched. CDR1 and CDR2 (germline): SGHDT, YYEEEE. The CDR3 protein is CASRDRTNYGYTF. The CDR3 DNA reads TGTGCCAGCAGGGACAGGACTAACTATGGCTACACCTTC.

This chain joins TRBV19 and TRBJ2-7, with 10 bases lining up with TRBD2. The CDR3 length is 15 residues. Germline V gives CDR1 LNHDA, CDR2 SQIVND (reference sequence). The ends lost 1 base at V and 5 bases at J; junction bases unmatched: 5. The CDR3 nucleotides read TGTGCCAGTAGTATAGGGGCTAGCGGGAGAGACGAGCAGTACTTC. This encodes CASSIGASGRDEQYF.

In nucleotides, the CDR3 is TGTGCCAGCAGCTTATTGTTAGGGGGCGGCTACTATGGCTACACCTTC. Protein sequence: CASSLLLGGGYYGYTF. J is TRBJ1-2 and V is TRBV7-2, with 7 positions matching TRBD1. Trimming took 2 bases from V and 3 from J; bases not matched to a gene: 9. This CDR3 has 16 amino acids. Germline lookup yields CDR1 SGHTA and CDR2 FQGNSA. The variable domain in full, with the rest retrieved from reference TRBV7-2 and TRBJ1-2, is GAGVSQSPSNKVTEKGKDVELRCDPISGHTALYWYRQSLGQGLEFLIYFQGNSAPDKSGLPSDRFSAERTGGSVSTLTIQRTQQEDSAVYLCASSLLLGGGYYGYTFGSGTRLTVV.

This chain joins TRBV11-2 and TRBJ1-1, with D tentatively TRBD1 (5 bases). Germline V gene sequence: CDR1 SGHAT, CDR2 FQNNGV. The CDR3 contains 15 residues. V lost 1 base and J lost 1, with 10 bases in between. CDR3 loop: CASSLVKGSNTEAFF. Written as DNA, the CDR3 is TGTGCCAGCAGCTTAGTTAAGGGGTCGAACACTGAAGCTTTCTTT.